The table lists the clone carrying this T cell receptor (beta chain) with a count of one. The antigen remains undetermined. The sample originates from a study of OX40 agonist ivuxolimab in advanced cancers. At the level of the study: The treatment was a fully human IgG2 OX40 agonist, ivuxolimab. Age averaged 60 years (range roughly 23 to 79), and around 78% were male. Findings of the study overall: Low normalized T-cell clonal expansion was additionally recorded for some nonresponders.

The junction had 3 bases not matched to a gene; V was cut back by 4 bases and J by 1 base. CDR3 size: 15 residues. CDR1 is SGHDN, CDR2 FVKESK, per germline. This table comes from immunoSEQ multiplex PCR, and its TCRdb copy is limited to in-frame clones, with some not included. Here the sample spans about 54,000 clones, over 70% being singletons. This receptor was obtained from an adult with an advanced solid tumor such as melanoma, head and neck, liver or kidney cancer. The sequencing here drew on CD4+ or CD8+ T cells sorted from blood, taken in a trial of the OX40 agonist ivuxolimab. The V call is TRBV14, the J call TRBJ1-5; the match to TRBD1 covers 8 bases. CDR3 in amino acids: CASSRGQGSNQPQHF. CDR3 in DNA: TGTGCCAGCAGCCGAGGACAGGGAAGCAATCAGCCCCAGCATTTT.